The clone carrying this TCR beta chain was seen many times. The antigen is not known. Unique molecular identifiers were added to individual cDNA molecules. From the 5' RACE reads, TCRdb called clonotypes with MiXCR, one entry per CDR3 protein. In the table there are roughly 57,000 distinct CDR3 sequences, about 12% of which are singletons. The record originates from a study of early T cells in non-severe SARS-CoV-2 infection. On the study more broadly: From unsorted whole blood, bulk RNA was sequenced, and the chains remained unpaired.

V shed 0 bases and J shed 13 bases, with 12 bases lying between them. This CDR3 is built from 11 residues. Germline assignment: CDR1 SQVTM and CDR2 ANQGSEA. Regarding the study as a whole: The VDJdb matching leaned toward anti-spike CD8 responses and overlooked private and CD4 specificities.

The chain has TRBV29-1 and TRBJ1-1, with TRBD1 as a possible D gene (5 bases). Specimen: whole blood. The receptor was isolated from an adult who was a healthcare worker with PCR-confirmed SARS-CoV-2 infection or an uninfected control (not recorded which). CDR3 sequence: CSVEDQGVDFF. In DNA form, the CDR3 reads TGCAGCGTTGAAGATCAAGGGGTGGATTTCTTT.